A single sample gave rise to the 9 T cell receptor beta chains below, sequenced in a study of radiation and T cells in renal cell carcinoma. The sample's treatment: treatment-naive control, cytoreductive nephrectomy. Some clones are missing from TCRdb's copy, which holds only in-frame ones; the method was immunoSEQ multiplex PCR. The profile covers roughly 14,000 clones, with approximately 65% appearing a single time and 15% to 20% taken by the ten largest. The material was tumor tissue, obtained from a patient whose treatment was nephrectomy without radiotherapy. These receptors came from a man aged 55-75 years with renal cell carcinoma.

V and J are TRBV2 and TRBJ2-1; 10 nucleotides align to TRBD2. Trimming at V came to 5 bases and at J to 8 bases, leaving 9 bases not matched to a gene. Germline assignment: CDR1 SNHLY and CDR2 FYNNEI. The CDR3 spans 15 residues. The CDR3 DNA follows: TGTGCCAGCAGTCCCTCAGCGGGGGGGGGTGATGAGCAGTTCTTC. Its protein product is CASSPSAGGGDEQFF.

CDR3 DNA: TGTGCCAGCTCCTCAGACGGGTACAATGAGCAGTTCTTC. It specifies CASSSDGYNEQFF. V and J are TRBV18 and TRBJ2-1; D is unresolved. This CDR3 spans 13 amino acids. V shed 6 bases and J shed 4 bases, with 10 bases lying between them. CDR1 KGHSH and CDR2 LQKENI come from the germline V gene.

This clone was seen more than once but under ten times. The chain combines TRBV5-1 with TRBJ2-5; 11 bases match TRBD2. This CDR3 has 17 amino acids. Germline CDR1 is SGHRS and CDR2 is YFSETQ. Trimming cost V 1 base and J 5 bases; bases outside gene matches: 10. Here the CDR3 DNA reads TGCGCCAGCAGCTTGCTAGGGACTAGCGGCGTAGGGGAGACCCAGTACTTC. It translates to CASSLLGTSGVGETQYF. The complete variable domain, with remaining parts taken from reference TRBV5-1 and TRBJ2-5, reads KAGVTQTPRYLIKTRGQQVTLSCSPISGHRSVSWYQQTPGQGLQFLFEYFSETQRNKGNFPGRFSGRQFSNSRSEMNVSTLELGDSALYLCASSLLGTSGVGETQYFGPGTRLLVL.

The chain recombines TRBV5-6 with TRBJ2-7; TRBD2 matches at 9 bases. CDR1 is SGHDT and CDR2 is YYEEEE in the germline V gene. The trim removed 4 bases at V and 5 bases at J, leaving 4 bases unmatched. This CDR3 comprises 13 residues. CDR3 sequence: CASSRLAGNEQYF. For the CDR3, the DNA is TGTGCCAGCAGCCGCCTAGCGGGGAACGAGCAGTACTTC.

The gene calls are TRBV6-4 and TRBJ2-1; a weak D match, TRBD2 (5 bases). This CDR3 spans 13 amino acids. The V and J ends lost 2 bases and 7 bases respectively, with 9 bases between them. Germline V CDR1 and CDR2: MRHNA, SNTAGT. The CDR3 sequence is CASSDLGVNEQFF. The CDR3 DNA reads as TGTGCCAGCAGTGACCTCGGGGTAAATGAGCAGTTCTTC.

The chain combines TRBV4-3 with TRBJ1-1, with a tentative D call TRBD1 (5 bases). With 4 bases removed from V and 1 base from J, the gap between germline ends came to 16 bases. CDR1 and CDR2 (germline): LGHNA, YSLEER. The CDR3 consists of 16 residues. The CDR3 loop is CASSPQPGGWNTEAFF. The CDR3 nucleotides read TGCGCCAGCAGCCCCCAGCCCGGGGGGTGGAACACTGAAGCTTTCTTT.

This chain connects TRBV2 to TRBJ1-1; 7 bases agree with TRBD1. The CDR3 is 12 residues long. Germline V gives CDR1 SNHLY, CDR2 FYNNEI. The J segment lost 5 bases and the V segment lost 11 bases, leaving 8 bases of the junction unmatched. The CDR3 loop reads CAGQATGTEAFF. Here the CDR3 DNA reads TGTGCCGGACAGGCCACGGGGACTGAAGCTTTCTTT.

The chain recombines TRBV6-1 with TRBJ2-7; D might be TRBD1 (5 bases). V was clipped by 7 bases and J by 2 bases, with 12 bases between them. The CDR3 totals 13 residues. Germline CDR1 and CDR2: MNHNS and SASEGT. CDR3 nucleotides: TGTGCCAGCATCCCCGTGGACACCTACGAGCAGTACTTC. This gives the protein CASIPVDTYEQYF.

J is TRBJ2-7 and V is TRBV28, with D perhaps TRBD2 (5 bases). Trimming took off 5 bases at V and 5 bases at J, with 16 bases between the two ends. The CDR3 is 14 amino acids. CDR1 is MDHEN and CDR2 is SYDVKM in the germline V gene. This CDR3 is CASSNYGIRHEQYF. The CDR3 DNA sequence: TGTGCCAGCAGTAATTACGGGATTCGGCACGAGCAGTACTTC.